Given below is one T cell receptor beta chain in context. The data originate from a study of blood T cell repertoires in COVID-19. Clones were read by immunoSEQ multiplex PCR, and TCRdb kept only the in-frame ones, dropping some. The repertoire holds some 250,000 clones, with roughly 80% as singletons. The V gene's germline CDR1 is SGHRS and CDR2 YFSETQ. Trimming stripped 2 bases from V and 4 bases from J, with 9 bases between. The CDR3 totals 13 residues. Sequenced: peripheral blood. The chain links TRBV5-1 to TRBJ1-1; TRBD1 is a possible D gene (5 bases). This receptor was identified in a man aged 60 to 75 with acute or convalescent COVID-19. The CDR3 loop is CASSFGGGTEAFF. CDR3 DNA: TGCGCCAGCAGCTTTGGGGGAGGCACTGAAGCTTTCTTT.